Listed below are T cell receptor beta chains from one sample, sequenced in a study of neoadjuvant anti-PD-1 for oral cavity cancer. TCRdb's copy holds only in-frame clones and misses some; the assay was immunoSEQ multiplex PCR. The sample records tens of thousands of clones, more than 75% being singletons. The sequencing used PBMCs, collected after nivolumab (anti-PD-1) treatment. The receptor source for this set is a person aged 35-80 years with oral cavity squamous cell carcinoma. CDR3s leave out the opening cysteine and the closing phenylalanine or tryptophan. Each record gives: V gene, J gene, clone size, CDR3 protein. Some rows mark clone size as missing; the rest say once, few, many or name a class of expanded clone.

v_gene: TRBV6-5
j_gene: TRBJ2-5
abundance: few
CDR3aa: ASSSSLRAQETQY

v_gene: TRBV21-1
j_gene: TRBJ1-5
abundance: .
CDR3aa: ASRMDNYREKDQPQH

v_gene: TRBV6-6
j_gene: TRBJ1-4
abundance: .
CDR3aa: ASSSGTLGEKLF

v_gene: TRBV30
j_gene: TRBJ1-2
abundance: few
CDR3aa: AWSVGRFYGYT

v_gene: TRBV5-6
j_gene: TRBJ1-3
abundance: .
CDR3aa: ASSLLTGGNTIY

v_gene: TRBV11-3
j_gene: TRBJ2-7
abundance: few
CDR3aa: ASSLDGAAGEQY

v_gene: TRBV7-9
j_gene: TRBJ2-5
abundance: .
CDR3aa: ASPPTGTSILLQETQY

v_gene: TRBV6-1
j_gene: TRBJ1-2
abundance: .
CDR3aa: AGRRDRYGYT

v_gene: TRBV19
j_gene: TRBJ1-5
abundance: .
CDR3aa: ASSGGWSNQPQH

v_gene: TRBV9
j_gene: TRBJ2-5
abundance: once
CDR3aa: ASSVGLRGGGFFEETQY

v_gene: TRBV10-3
j_gene: TRBJ2-2
abundance: once
CDR3aa: ATRLAGAPGELF

v_gene: TRBV5-1
j_gene: TRBJ2-1
abundance: .
CDR3aa: ASSRDNNNEQF

v_gene: TRBV28
j_gene: TRBJ2-1
abundance: .
CDR3aa: ASSLPSPGLRF

v_gene: TRBV7-9
j_gene: TRBJ2-1
abundance: .
CDR3aa: ASSFRSGSSYNEQF

v_gene: TRBV10-1
j_gene: TRBJ1-4
abundance: once
CDR3aa: ASSDAGTGAEKLF

v_gene: TRBV6-6
j_gene: TRBJ1-1
abundance: .
CDR3aa: ASRPTLQGLAF

v_gene: TRBV7-7
j_gene: TRBJ2-1
abundance: .
CDR3aa: ASSLGASGTYNEQF

v_gene: TRBV2
j_gene: TRBJ2-1
abundance: few
CDR3aa: ASRLEHNEQF

v_gene: TRBV6-1
j_gene: TRBJ2-5
abundance: .
CDR3aa: ASSPTTPQY

v_gene: TRBV11-2
j_gene: TRBJ1-1
abundance: few
CDR3aa: ASSLDRGTEAF

v_gene: TRBV7-9
j_gene: TRBJ2-5
abundance: .
CDR3aa: ASSLDSGETQY

v_gene: TRBV15
j_gene: TRBJ1-4
abundance: .
CDR3aa: ATSRGQGNNEKLF

v_gene: TRBV30
j_gene: TRBJ1-4
abundance: few
CDR3aa: AWSVTTGLKEKLF

v_gene: TRBV6-6
j_gene: TRBJ2-7
abundance: .
CDR3aa: ASSYVGQGNEQY

v_gene: TRBV20-1
j_gene: TRBJ2-7
abundance: .
CDR3aa: SADDSYEQY

v_gene: TRBV11-1
j_gene: TRBJ2-7
abundance: .
CDR3aa: ASSSGLAGGNYEQY

v_gene: TRBV7-9
j_gene: TRBJ2-7
abundance: .
CDR3aa: ASSSGGFEQY

v_gene: TRBV7-3
j_gene: TRBJ2-1
abundance: once
CDR3aa: ASSLASGSHNEQF

v_gene: TRBV30
j_gene: TRBJ1-2
abundance: .
CDR3aa: AWSQSNYGYT

v_gene: TRBV10-2
j_gene: TRBJ2-1
abundance: .
CDR3aa: ASRATHGGSSYNEQF

v_gene: TRBV6-1
j_gene: TRBJ2-2
abundance: .
CDR3aa: ASLIGLNTGELF

v_gene: TRBV4-1
j_gene: TRBJ2-2
abundance: few
CDR3aa: ASSQESGANTGELF

v_gene: TRBV6-1
j_gene: TRBJ2-1
abundance: .
CDR3aa: ASSEERTVPYNEQF

v_gene: TRBV19
j_gene: TRBJ1-2
abundance: .
CDR3aa: ASSIGADYGYT

v_gene: TRBV7-9
j_gene: TRBJ1-2
abundance: .
CDR3aa: ASSLGTGLTGYT

v_gene: TRBV19
j_gene: TRBJ1-5
abundance: .
CDR3aa: ASSRILGGTKTQPQH

v_gene: TRBV5-6
j_gene: TRBJ1-3
abundance: many
CDR3aa: ASSFRTGEGNTIY

v_gene: TRBV5-6
j_gene: TRBJ2-5
abundance: .
CDR3aa: ASSLGRLAETQY

v_gene: TRBV28
j_gene: TRBJ1-1
abundance: few
CDR3aa: ASSLWRQGANTEAF

v_gene: TRBV25-1
j_gene: TRBJ1-5
abundance: .
CDR3aa: ASSPGGDGNQPQH

v_gene: TRBV11-2
j_gene: TRBJ2-5
abundance: .
CDR3aa: ASSSGLRGETQY

v_gene: TRBV6-5
j_gene: TRBJ2-5
abundance: .
CDR3aa: ASHTGTAIETQY

v_gene: TRBV15
j_gene: TRBJ2-7
abundance: once
CDR3aa: ATSRAWGEQY

v_gene: TRBV2
j_gene: TRBJ2-7
abundance: .
CDR3aa: ASSEIDSSYEQY

v_gene: TRBV6-5
j_gene: TRBJ2-7
abundance: .
CDR3aa: ASNFLGGQLYEQY

v_gene: TRBV5-1
j_gene: TRBJ2-1
abundance: .
CDR3aa: ASSLSSGAYNEQF

v_gene: TRBV13
j_gene: TRBJ1-4
abundance: .
CDR3aa: ASSKPGQDEKLF

v_gene: TRBV5-1
j_gene: TRBJ2-7
abundance: .
CDR3aa: ASRHDRQDSYEQY

v_gene: TRBV5-6
j_gene: TRBJ1-1
abundance: .
CDR3aa: ASSLQGIEAF

v_gene: TRBV7-2
j_gene: TRBJ1-5
abundance: .
CDR3aa: ASSWTVYQPQH

v_gene: TRBV6-5
j_gene: TRBJ2-7
abundance: .
CDR3aa: ASREGTGLSYEQY

v_gene: TRBV5-5
j_gene: TRBJ2-3
abundance: .
CDR3aa: ASSPGTSGRAPDTQY

v_gene: TRBV9
j_gene: TRBJ1-3
abundance: .
CDR3aa: ASSPGQGSFSGNTIY

v_gene: TRBV28
j_gene: TRBJ2-5
abundance: .
CDR3aa: ASTSRGVETQY

v_gene: TRBV19
j_gene: TRBJ2-7
abundance: once
CDR3aa: ASSMSSGSSYEQY